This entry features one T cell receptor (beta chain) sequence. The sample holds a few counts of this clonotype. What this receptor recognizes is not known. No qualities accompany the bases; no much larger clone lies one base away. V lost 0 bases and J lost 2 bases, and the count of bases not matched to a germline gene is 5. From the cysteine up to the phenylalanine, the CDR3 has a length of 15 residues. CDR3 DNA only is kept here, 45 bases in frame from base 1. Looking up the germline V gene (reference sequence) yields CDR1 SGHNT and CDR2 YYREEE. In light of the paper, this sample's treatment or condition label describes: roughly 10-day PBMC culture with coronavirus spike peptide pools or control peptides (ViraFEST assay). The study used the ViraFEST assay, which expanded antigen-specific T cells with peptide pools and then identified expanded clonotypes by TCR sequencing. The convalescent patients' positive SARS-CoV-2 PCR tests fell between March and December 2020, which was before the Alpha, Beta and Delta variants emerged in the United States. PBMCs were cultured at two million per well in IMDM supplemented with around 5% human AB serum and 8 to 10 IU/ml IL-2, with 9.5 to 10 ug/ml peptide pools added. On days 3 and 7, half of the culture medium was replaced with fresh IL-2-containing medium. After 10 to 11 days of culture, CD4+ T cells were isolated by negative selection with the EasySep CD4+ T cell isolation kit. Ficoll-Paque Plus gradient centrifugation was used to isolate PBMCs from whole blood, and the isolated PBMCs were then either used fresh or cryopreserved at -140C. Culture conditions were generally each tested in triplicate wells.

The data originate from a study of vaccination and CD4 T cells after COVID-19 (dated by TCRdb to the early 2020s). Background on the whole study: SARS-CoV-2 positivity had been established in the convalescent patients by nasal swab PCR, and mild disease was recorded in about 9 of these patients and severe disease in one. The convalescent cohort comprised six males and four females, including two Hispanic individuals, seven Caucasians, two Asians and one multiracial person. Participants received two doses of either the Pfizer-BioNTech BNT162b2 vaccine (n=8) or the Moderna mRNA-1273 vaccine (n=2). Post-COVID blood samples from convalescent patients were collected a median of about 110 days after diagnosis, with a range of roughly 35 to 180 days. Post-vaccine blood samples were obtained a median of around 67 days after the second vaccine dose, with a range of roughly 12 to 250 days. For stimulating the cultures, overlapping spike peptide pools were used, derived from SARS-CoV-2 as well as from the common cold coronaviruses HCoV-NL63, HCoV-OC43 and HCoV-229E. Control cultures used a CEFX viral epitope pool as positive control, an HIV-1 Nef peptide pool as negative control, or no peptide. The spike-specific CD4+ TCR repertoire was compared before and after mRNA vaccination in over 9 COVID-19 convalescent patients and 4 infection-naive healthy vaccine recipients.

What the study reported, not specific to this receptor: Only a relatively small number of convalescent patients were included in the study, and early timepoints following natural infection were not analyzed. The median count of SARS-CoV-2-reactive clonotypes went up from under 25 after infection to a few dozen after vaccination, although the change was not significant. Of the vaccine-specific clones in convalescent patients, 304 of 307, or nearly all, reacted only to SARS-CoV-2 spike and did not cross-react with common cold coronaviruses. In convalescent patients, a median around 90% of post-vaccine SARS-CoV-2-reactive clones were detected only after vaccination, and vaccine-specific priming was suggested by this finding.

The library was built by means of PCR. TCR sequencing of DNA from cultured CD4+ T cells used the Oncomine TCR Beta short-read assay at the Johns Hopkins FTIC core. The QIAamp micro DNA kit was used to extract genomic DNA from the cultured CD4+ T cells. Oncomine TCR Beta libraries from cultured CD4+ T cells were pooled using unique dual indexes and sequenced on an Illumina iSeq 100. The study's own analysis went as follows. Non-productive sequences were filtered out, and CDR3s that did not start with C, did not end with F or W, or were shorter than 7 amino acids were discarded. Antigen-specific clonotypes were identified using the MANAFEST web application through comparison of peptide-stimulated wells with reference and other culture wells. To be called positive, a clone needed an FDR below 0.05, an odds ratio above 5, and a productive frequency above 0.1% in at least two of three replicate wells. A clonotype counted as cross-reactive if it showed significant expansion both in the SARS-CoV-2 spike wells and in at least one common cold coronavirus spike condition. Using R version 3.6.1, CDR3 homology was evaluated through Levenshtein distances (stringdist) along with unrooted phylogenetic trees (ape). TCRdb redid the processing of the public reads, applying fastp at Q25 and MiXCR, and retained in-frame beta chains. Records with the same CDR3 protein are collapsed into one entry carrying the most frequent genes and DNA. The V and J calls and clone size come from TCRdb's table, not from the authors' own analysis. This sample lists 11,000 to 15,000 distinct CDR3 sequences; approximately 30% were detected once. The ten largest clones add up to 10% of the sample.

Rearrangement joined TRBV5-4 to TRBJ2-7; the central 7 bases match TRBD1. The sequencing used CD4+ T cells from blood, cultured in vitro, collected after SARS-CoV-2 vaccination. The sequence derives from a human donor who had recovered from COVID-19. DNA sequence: TGTGCCAGCAGCTTGGGAGGGGGCCTCACCTACGAGCAGTACTTC. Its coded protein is CASSLGGGLTYEQYF. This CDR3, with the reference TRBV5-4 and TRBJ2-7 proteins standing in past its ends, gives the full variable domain ETGVTQSPTHLIKTRGQQVTLRCSSQSGHNTVSWYQQALGQGPQFIFQYYREEENGRGNFPPRFSGLQFPNYSSELNVNALELDDSALYLCASSLGGGLTYEQYFGPGTRLTVT.